This T cell receptor (beta chain) emerged from a study of cytomegalovirus exposure and HLA in healthy donors (dated by TCRdb to about 2017). About the study as a whole: According to an earlier analysis of 587 of the donors, some 180 million T cells yielded roughly 110 million unique TCR beta sequences and about 300 Gb of sequence data. The number of typed donors differed by locus: roughly 620-640 for A, B, C, DRB1 and DQB1; approximately 520 for DQA1; 600 to 610 for DPA1; and around 470 for DPB1. The study profiled the T cell repertoires of about 640 subjects by immunosequencing and related them to cytomegalovirus serostatus. Of the roughly 390 genotyped donors, roughly 80% fell in the genetic ancestry cluster associated with self-reported Caucasian donors. Among about 400 genotyped donors of the cohort, an average of approximately 220,000 unique TCR beta nucleotide sequences was sequenced per donor, of which approximately 19% were non-productive. A later genetic analysis used genome-wide SNP genotypes for about 60% of the roughly 670 donors, treating that subset as a discovery cohort. Along with the roughly 710-subject first cohort, a separate validation cohort of over a hundred different subjects was used. HLA typing covered class I and class II loci at four-digit resolution. To predict cytomegalovirus infection status, the study combined high-throughput TCR immunosequencing, statistical association of individual TCRs with disease status, and machine learning. A later analysis re-examined previously published TCR beta repertoires from over 500 donors and added high-resolution HLA genotyping to investigate patterns of TCR occurrence. Rather than using new phenotypic data, the later analysis identified candidate immune exposures from TCR beta sequences and from how often those sequences occurred across donors. An early release that covered 640 HLA-typed donors contained around 300 gigabases of sequencing data and tens of millions of unique TCR sequences. Because of strong linkage in the cohort, 5 or 6 DR-DQ haplotypes were treated as single units for association and clustering. The study aimed to test whether signatures of past pathogen exposure could be identified by cataloging public T cell receptors. All discovery cohort repertoires had been generated using a single sequencing platform. An earlier analysis of roughly 600 of the donors used high-throughput TCR beta sequencing to judge whether each TCR beta V gene segment behaved as functional or pseudogenic. Donor age, sex, ethnicity and CMV serostatus were collected together with the repertoire data.

Beyond this particular receptor, the publication reports: In a later genetic analysis, fewer N-insertions in productive TCRs were reported among donors in an Asian-associated ancestry cluster than the roughly 700-donor mean. A later analysis found that TCR association rates varied across HLA loci, with DRB1 alleles showing the most associated TCRs and HLA-C alleles the fewest. The presence/absence analyses assumed that sequencing depth was roughly uniform across donors, and that assumption may not be true. Cytomegalovirus status was reported to be diagnosed by the classifier with high specificity and sensitivity in both the original and validation cohorts. At a false discovery rate of 0.05, a later analysis linked 15,000 to 20,000 TCR beta sequences to specific HLA alleles. In vitro tests confirmed that a few of the cytomegalovirus-associated TCR beta chains recognize cytomegalovirus antigens. The study gave a list of 150 to 200 TCR beta chains associated with cytomegalovirus. Broadly in line with IMGT annotations, most TCR beta V segments showed up in productive rearrangements about 87% or about 30% of the time in an earlier analysis of 587 of the donors. Some IMGT-functional V segments, including TRBV6-2 and TRBV6-3, could not be told apart with the 87-base-pair reads, so those segments were excluded. The authors suggested that the approach could potentially be generalized to other disease states and immunological phenotypes. A further reported finding was that TCR beta sequences accurately predicted the HLA-A and HLA-B alleles for most subjects in the first cohort. In a later analysis, most CMV-associated TCR beta chains were found to appear HLA-restricted, with HLA associations seemingly driven largely by CMV exposure. According to a later analysis, parvovirus B19, influenza, CMV and Epstein-Barr virus appeared linked to several top co-occurrence clusters. When HLA alleles, especially DR and DQ, strongly co-occurred, TCR associations were difficult to assign to individual alleles. Compared with equally common non-associated chains, HLA-associated TCR beta chains in a later analysis were more clonally expanded and had lower generation probabilities. The only immune exposure information available for the cohort was CMV serostatus. Linkage disequilibrium might explain the correlated functional status among segregating V segments, but an unknown experimental factor could not be excluded. Because counts were too low, about 15 rarely observed V segments, including chromosome 9 orphons, were left out of the earlier analysis of a few hundred of the donors. A cluster of highly shared sequence variants was judged likely to be a technical artifact of the sequencing pipeline. An association between a missense DCLRE1C variant and V-gene and J-gene trimming of TCR beta chains was found in a later genetic analysis and replicated in an independent cohort. Only TCR beta chains were sequenced in this cohort, and the absence of alpha or paired-chain data limited detectable features. Across donors, most TCR sequences were observed very rarely, whereas some public TCRs were present in many individuals. Because HLA typing was missing for some donors at each locus, association tests included only the typed subset.

The V end gives up 5 bases and the J end 6 bases, leaving 8 bases in the junction not matched to a gene. Based on the germline V gene, the CDR1 and CDR2 sequences are SGHTA and FQGNSA. Counted from cysteine to phenylalanine, this CDR3 has 14 amino acids. Only CDR3 DNA is held: 42 bases, read in frame from base 1. The receptor library was made with the immunoSEQ multiplex PCR assay. For the multiplex PCR, a mixture combining 60 forward primers for TCR Vbeta segments and 13 reverse primers for TCR Jbeta segments was used. The CDR3 region of rearranged TCR beta genes was amplified from genomic DNA by a multiplex PCR assay. Amplified TCR beta libraries were sequenced as 87-base-pair reads on the Illumina HiSeq System. The authors' pipeline ran thus. Across the 670 or so repertoires, a later analysis counted tens of millions of unique TCR beta chains, around 10 million of which were shared by at least two donors. Raw reads were error-corrected and collapsed into unique sequences by a nearest-neighbor algorithm in which closely related sequences were merged to remove PCR and sequencing errors. V, D and J gene segments were assigned by aligning CDR3 sequences to IMGT reference sequences. For a sequence to be retained, a match of at least six nucleotides to both a V gene segment and a J gene segment was required. Rearrangements were classified as productive when the CDR3 lacked stop codons and remained in frame with V and J, and all other rearrangements were classified as non-productive. CDR3 was defined by IMGT convention, running from the second conserved V-encoded cysteine to the conserved J-encoded phenylalanine. The earlier analysis of 587 of the donors excluded sequences that lacked an unambiguous match to a single V gene segment. An earlier analysis of a few hundred of the donors classified V segments as functional when productive rearrangements were above 56.7% and as segregating when the standard deviation between donors was above 5%. A statistical classification framework was built to diagnose cytomegalovirus status from the catalog of TCR beta chain sequences. In a later analysis, V and J genes were assigned by comparing TCR nucleotide sequences against IMGT/GENE-DB human TR gene sequences. In a later analysis, CDR3 sequences and most-parsimonious VDJ recombination scenarios were assigned using the TCRdist pipeline. A later analysis defined each TCR beta chain by its CDR3 amino acid sequence plus V-gene family, and excluded reads lacking a unique V-gene family. In a later analysis, some 600 highly shared, low-generation-probability nucleotide sequences were removed to address suspected cross-contamination and a sequencing artifact. In a later analysis, a clonal expansion index was calculated for each public chain from normalized within-repertoire ranks of inferred template counts. In a later analysis, generation probabilities were computed with a VDJ recombination model fitted to out-of-frame rearrangements, and the resulting probabilities were checked against IGoR. In a later analysis, TCR-TCR, TCR-HLA and TCR-CMV co-occurrence was scored with hypergeometric tests, and a repertoire-size bias correction was applied to TCR pairs. A later analysis estimated false discovery rates by permuting HLA or CMV assignments 20 times. In a later analysis, co-occurring TCRs were grouped with DBSCAN, and TCRdist sequence similarity was added when clustering was performed within HLA-allele-positive subsets. Co-occurrence clustering excluded repertoires with fewer than 30,000 or more than 120,000 public chains, plus five with anomalous nucleotide sharing. TCRdb took this table from immuneACCESS and kept in-frame rearrangements with V and J called. Such tables lack part of the clones; where checked against another copy, unresolved V genes explain under half of the gap, and the rest is unexplained. Clone size and the V and J calls come from that table; the DNA yielded D and trimming. This sample lists 130,000 to 150,000 clones; just under 85% were detected once. The ten biggest clones cover roughly 4% of the sample.

On this clone itself: Its antigen is still unknown. One base away there is no much larger clone; base qualities are not given.

The cohort consisted of some 730 healthy bone marrow donors. At the time of sampling, all cohort members were nominally healthy, though unrecorded immune exposures were likely present. The donor tested CMV seropositive, placing the donor among the 289 seropositive members of the cohort. A peripheral blood sample was collected from each donor, and TCR beta sequencing was performed on peripheral blood mononuclear cells. Genomic DNA was extracted from the blood cell samples with the Qiagen DNeasy Blood Extraction Kit. The sample was PBMCs. The chain was built from TRBV7-2 and TRBJ2-7; the central 9 bases match TRBD1. The TCR sequence derives from a man aged 35 to 55 in good health and CMV-seropositive. The DNA sequence is TGTGCCAGCAGCCCGGACAGGGGTTGGGGCGAGCAGTACTTC. This sequence encodes CASSPDRGWGEQYF.